Below, 22 T cell receptor beta chains from the same sample are listed, as sequenced in a study of identical twins. TCRdb analysed the 5' RACE reads with MiXCR anew, one entry per CDR3 protein. Among about 900,000 distinct CDR3 sequences listed, around an eighth were seen once. In addition, the sample was reused for a study of yellow fever vaccine responses in identical twins.

The sequenced sample was PBMCs. These receptors were taken from a woman younger than 30 in good health.

V is TRBV29-1 and J is TRBJ2-1; the match to TRBD2 covers 9 bases. Trimming took 4 bases from V and 6 from J; bases not matched to a gene: 4. Germline V gene lookup returns CDR1 SQVTM and CDR2 ANQGSEA. This CDR3 has 13 amino acids. The chain's CDR3 is CSVGGGAVNEQFF. CDR3 in DNA: TGCAGCGTTGGCGGGGGGGCAGTCAATGAGCAGTTCTTC.

This chain connects TRBV9 to TRBJ2-1; D gene unclear. V lost 4 bases and J lost 10, with 15 bases in between. In germline, CDR1 is SGDLS, CDR2 YYNGEE. The CDR3 is made up of 13 amino acids. The CDR3 sequence is CASSPPRSREQFF. For the CDR3, the DNA is TGTGCCAGCAGCCCCCCCCGTAGTAGGGAGCAGTTCTTC.

The genes are TRBV2 and TRBJ1-4; D is uncertain. The CDR3 extends over 15 amino acids. The V gene's germline CDR1 is SNHLY and CDR2 FYNNEI. V was cut by 2 bases and J by 3 bases, with 10 bases left in between. The CDR3 region has the DNA TGTGCCAGCAGTGAAACCTCGGTGTCTAATGAAAAACTGTTTTTT. This gives the protein CASSETSVSNEKLFF.

This clonotype was seen ten or more times. This chain links TRBV6-4 with TRBJ2-7; 13 positions agree with TRBD2. The germline gives CDR1 MRHNA, CDR2 SNTAGT. V gave up 5 bases and J gave up 3 bases; unmatched junction bases: 4. The CDR3 sequence is 15 residues long. The CDR3 coding sequence is TGTGCCAGCAGTCGGACTAGCGGGAGTGACTACGAGCAGTACTTC. Its protein product is CASSRTSGSDYEQYF.

There are many counts of this clonotype. The V gene is TRBV7-9, the J gene TRBJ1-4; TRBD1 might be the D (5 bases). Germline CDR1 is SEHNR and CDR2 is FQNEAQ (reference sequence). This CDR3 contains 15 residues. The V and J ends lost 3 bases and 7 bases respectively, with 15 bases between them. In DNA form, the CDR3 reads TGTGCCAGCAGCTTTTCACGAGGGACGCGTGAAAAACTGTTTTTT. Translating it yields CASSFSRGTREKLFF.

This clonotype was seen a handful of times. The V gene is TRBV7-8, the J gene TRBJ2-3; either TRBD1 or TRBD2 may supply D (6 bases each). Trimming removed 5 bases from V and 1 base from J, with 13 bases in between. The length of the CDR3 is 15 residues. Germline V CDR1 and CDR2: SGHVS, FQNEAQ. The CDR3 DNA is TGTGCCAGCAGCCCCCACAGGGAGGGCACAGATACGCAGTATTTT. Translation gives CASSPHREGTDTQYF.

This clonotype was seen a handful of times. The gene calls are TRBV7-8 and TRBJ2-5; tentatively, D is TRBD1 (5 bases). The CDR3 has 14 amino acids. V dropped 5 bases and J dropped 5 bases, with 15 bases sitting between them. CDR1 is SGHVS, CDR2 FQNEAQ, per germline. CDR3 DNA sequence: TGTGCCAGCAGCCCTATTGGGGCGCGGGAGACCCAGTACTTC. Amino acids: CASSPIGARETQYF.

In its sample, this clonotype was seen many times. The CDR3 region is CASSLKSGTVSYEQYF. In nucleotides, the CDR3 is TGTGCCAGCAGTCTAAAATCCGGGACAGTCTCCTACGAGCAGTACTTC. The J gene is TRBJ2-7, the V gene TRBV28; 7 nucleotides align to TRBD1. V lost 5 bases to trimming and J lost 0 bases; unmatched junction nucleotides: 10. CDR1 is MDHEN and CDR2 is SYDVKM in the germline V gene. CDR3 size: 16 residues.

This chain uses TRBV12-3 or TRBV12-4 with TRBJ1-1; no clear D. CDR3 length: 13 residues. The V end was cut by 2 bases, the J end by 1 base, with 5 bases between. Written as DNA, the CDR3 is TGTGCCAGCAGTTTACCCCCGAACACTGAAGCTTTCTTT. Translating gives CASSLPPNTEAFF.

CDR3 DNA: TGTGCCAGCAGTTTGAGGCCCAAGTGGTATGACACAGATACGCAGTATTTT. Amino acid sequence: CASSLRPKWYDTDTQYF. The chain carries TRBV28 and TRBJ2-3; D remains unclear. Germline V CDR1 and CDR2: MDHEN, SYDVKM. This CDR3 has 17 amino acids. V lost 3 bases, J lost 2 bases, and 18 bases lay in between.

CDR3 nucleotides: TGTGCCAGCAGCTTGAACCCGGGGGGCGTAAAAGAGACCCAGTACTTC. This gives the protein CASSLNPGGVKETQYF. The chain has TRBV7-9 and TRBJ2-5; D possibly corresponds to TRBD2 (7 bases). Per the germline V gene, CDR1 is SEHNR and CDR2 is FQNEAQ (reference sequence). Trimming removed 3 bases from V and 3 bases from J, with 17 bases in between. CDR3 length equals 16 residues. The complete variable domain, with remaining parts taken from reference TRBV7-9 and TRBJ2-5, reads DTGVSQNPRHKITKRGQNVTFRCDPISEHNRLYWYRQTLGQGPEFLTYFQNEAQLEKSRLLSDRFSAERPKGSFSTLEIQRTEQGDSAMYLCASSLNPGGVKETQYFGPGTRLLVL.

This clonotype was observed a few times. The chain is built from TRBV29-1 and TRBJ2-7; no clear D. V was cut by 1 base and J by 6 bases, with 13 bases left in between. This CDR3 spans 13 amino acids. CDR1 and CDR2 from the germline V gene are SQVTM and ANQGSEA. The CDR3 DNA follows: TGCAGCGTTGAAGGGAACCAGCCGGGCGAGCAGTACTTC. Its translation: CSVEGNQPGEQYF.

In this sample, this clonotype turned up a few times. This chain connects TRBV6-1 to TRBJ2-7, with D perhaps matching TRBD2 (6 bases). Trimming took 8 bases from V and 6 from J, leaving 20 bases between them. In germline, CDR1 is MNHNS, CDR2 SASEGT. This CDR3 is built from 14 residues. The CDR3 bases are TGTGCCAGCGCAGTGGGGGGAGTGACGTCCGAGCAGTACTTC. Translating gives CASAVGGVTSEQYF.

This chain links TRBV28 with TRBJ2-7, with D maybe TRBD2 (5 bases). V lost 8 bases, J lost 2 bases, and 16 bases lay in between. CDR3 length equals 14 residues. Per the germline V gene, CDR1 is MDHEN and CDR2 is SYDVKM. The CDR3, as DNA: TGTGCCAGCGGCCTCCCGAGGGCCCCCTACGAGCAGTACTTC. Protein sequence: CASGLPRAPYEQYF.

This clonotype occurred many times. The chain has TRBV7-6 and TRBJ2-1; D is unclear. This CDR3 is built from 15 residues. V was trimmed by 1 base and J by 0 bases, leaving 7 bases between them. Germline lookup yields CDR1 SGHVS and CDR2 FNYEAQ. CDR3 in DNA: TGTGCCAGCAGCTTAGAGTGGAGCTCCTACAATGAGCAGTTCTTC. Amino acid sequence: CASSLEWSSYNEQFF.

This clonotype showed up many times. The CDR3 DNA is TGTGCCAGCAGTGAAGAAGACTATGGCTACACCTTC. Protein product: CASSEEDYGYTF. The chain couples TRBV2 to TRBJ1-2; no definite D call. The V end lost 1 base, the J end lost 3 bases, and 3 bases lay between the germline ends. Germline assignment: CDR1 SNHLY and CDR2 FYNNEI. There are 12 residues in the CDR3.

The chain uses TRBV19 and TRBJ2-1; D gene unclear. V was pared by 1 base and J by 3 bases, with 10 bases between. The CDR3 is 15 amino acids. Germline CDR1 and CDR2: LNHDA and SQIVND (reference sequence). The CDR3 sequence is CASSIGSGFYNEQFF. The CDR3 nucleotides read TGTGCCAGTAGTATAGGCTCCGGTTTCTACAATGAGCAGTTCTTC.

In this sample, this clonotype turned up a few times. J is TRBJ2-2 and V is TRBV15; D is unresolved. The germline V and J ends were trimmed by 6 bases and 7 bases, with 6 bases remaining between them. Germline lookup yields CDR1 LNHNV and CDR2 YYDKDF (reference sequence). The CDR3 contains 11 residues. This chain's CDR3 is CATSDNGELFF. The DNA of the CDR3 is TGTGCCACCAGTGATAACGGGGAGCTGTTTTTT. Variable domain in full (rest from reference TRBV15 and TRBJ2-2): DAMVIQNPRYQVTQFGKPVTLSCSQTLNHNVMYWYQQKSSQAPKLLFHYYDKDFNNEADTPDNFQSRRPNTSFCFLDIRSPGLGDTAMYLCATSDNGELFFGEGSRLTVL.

This clonotype was found a few times. The chain combines TRBV5-6 with TRBJ2-2; D unresolved. Per the germline V gene, CDR1 is SGHDT and CDR2 is YYEEEE. The CDR3 has 15 amino acids. Trimming pared 3 bases from V and 0 bases from J, leaving 9 bases between. The CDR3 nucleotides read TGTGCCAGCAGCTCCCGGTGGGCGAACACCGGGGAGCTGTTTTTT. It codes for CASSSRWANTGELFF.

This clonotype was picked up many times. The chain couples TRBV20-1 to TRBJ1-6; TRBD1 matches 7 bases. In germline, CDR1 is DFQATT, CDR2 SNEGSKA (reference sequence). The CDR3 is made up of 14 amino acids. V lost 1 base and J lost 6; bases outside the gene matches: 3. The CDR3 region is CSARAGQLNSPLHF. CDR3 bases: TGCAGTGCTAGAGCGGGACAGCTTAATTCACCCCTCCACTTT.

The rearrangement joins TRBV6-2 or TRBV6-3 to TRBJ2-5, with 7 bases lining up with TRBD2. V lost 5 bases, J lost 6 bases, and 15 bases stayed unmatched. Looked up from germline, CDR1 is MNHEY and CDR2 is SVGEGT. The length of the CDR3 is 16 residues. CDR3 sequence: CASSPPFGGSRQTQYF. The CDR3 DNA is TGTGCCAGCAGTCCCCCATTTGGCGGGAGTAGGCAGACCCAGTACTTC.

This clonotype was counted a few times. This chain links TRBV5-1 with TRBJ2-3; the match to TRBD2 covers 7 bases. The CDR3 totals 16 residues. In germline, CDR1 is SGHRS, CDR2 YFSETQ. Trimming cost V 4 bases and J 1 base; bases outside gene matches: 9. CDR3 protein: CASSPVGGVGTDTQYF. The CDR3 nucleotides are TGCGCCAGCAGCCCGGTGGGGGGGGTCGGCACAGATACGCAGTATTTT. The full variable domain, with the rest looked up from reference TRBV5-1 and TRBJ2-3, is KAGVTQTPRYLIKTRGQQVTLSCSPISGHRSVSWYQQTPGQGLQFLFEYFSETQRNKGNFPGRFSGRQFSNSRSEMNVSTLELGDSALYLCASSPVGGVGTDTQYFGPGTRLTVL.